This T cell receptor beta chain originates from a study of T-cell memory formation after mild COVID-19. Study at large: Among the donors, TCR clusters were largely specific to each donor. Study-wide findings and caveats: Researchers report contracting CD4+ clones mostly in CM and EM, with CD8+ clones in EMRA. Certain responding clones were present in pre-infection memory, suggesting participation of cross-reactive memory. CD4/CD8 balance characterized clones contracting day 15 to 85, and CD4+ skew characterized later expanders.

The V end lost 0 bases, the J end lost 3 bases, and 15 bases lay between the germline ends. CDR3 length: 17 amino acids. CDR1 MNHEY and CDR2 SVGEGT come from the germline V gene. TCRdb re-called the 5' RACE reads with MiXCR, one entry per CDR3 protein. Of about 33,000 distinct CDR3 sequences listed, around 21% are singletons. This clonotype was seen ten or more times. Its antigen is as yet unknown. This TCR came from an adult who had mild COVID-19 (a few samples of this study predate the infection). Cell type and time point are not known. This rearrangement joins TRBV6-2 or TRBV6-3 to TRBJ2-1; possible D gene TRBD1, 6 bases. Sequenced material: PBMCs or a T cell subset sorted from them (not recorded which). In nucleotides, the CDR3 is TGTGCCAGCAGTTACTCGATTTTCAGGGGCGGCTACAATGAGCAGTTCTTC. It codes for CASSYSIFRGGYNEQFF.